A single sample gave rise to the 4 T cell receptor beta chains below, sequenced in a study of shared clonotypes between healthy human individuals. Sequencing was performed with immunoSEQ multiplex PCR; in TCRdb, only in-frame clones are kept and a portion is missing. The sample records some 700,000 clones, around 91% being singletons. The material sequenced was memory CD8+ T cells from PBMCs. Stated subset: CD45RO+ cells pooled with CCR7-negative TemRA cells. Receptors were obtained from a man younger than 35 in good health. Some clones in this sample may be carry-over from other donors' samples.

The V call is TRBV29-1, the J call TRBJ1-2; D perhaps matches TRBD1 (6 bases). The length of the CDR3 is 11 residues. Per germline, CDR1 SQVTM and CDR2 ANQGSEA. The germline V and J ends were trimmed by 7 bases and 6 bases, with 12 bases remaining between them. The CDR3 spells CSAQQGHGYTF. The CDR3 coding sequence is TGCAGCGCCCAGCAGGGGCATGGCTACACCTTC.

This sequence joins TRBV21-1 and TRBJ2-5. TRBV21-1 is a recognized pseudogene. This CDR3 contains 15 residues. The CDR3 sequence is CASSKRPLERETQYF. The CDR3 coding sequence is TGTGCCAGCAGCAAACGACCCCTCGAACGTGAGACCCAGTACTTC.

In its sample, this clone was seen many times. The chain has TRBV28 and TRBJ2-2; TRBD1 agrees at 7 bases. The CDR3 extends over 15 amino acids. CDR1 and CDR2 from the germline V gene are MDHEN and SYDVKM. With 2 bases clipped from V and 3 bases from J, the junction kept 3 bases outside the gene matches. CDR3 sequence: CASSLGGQHTGELFF. The CDR3 nucleotides are TGTGCCAGCAGTTTAGGGGGACAGCACACCGGGGAGCTGTTTTTT.

This clone was detected many times. The J gene is TRBJ2-1, the V gene TRBV6-4, with a possible D match to TRBD2 (5 bases). V lost 2 bases and J lost 6, with 8 bases in between. CDR1 MRHNA and CDR2 SNTAGT come from the germline V gene. The CDR3 has 13 amino acids. The CDR3 loop reads CASSDGSRNEQFF. The DNA of the CDR3 is TGTGCCAGCAGTGACGGGAGTCGCAATGAGCAGTTCTTC.